These 16 T cell receptor beta chains came from one sample sequenced in a study of T cells in Graves' hyperthyroidism and ophthalmopathy. RNA transcripts gave rise to amplified TCR beta CDR3 regions. Initially, a first-round RT-PCR of the TCR CDR3 employed the HTBI primer set. TCRdb redid the calling of the multiplex PCR reads with MiXCR, one entry per CDR3 protein. The sample includes approximately 360,000 distinct CDR3 sequences, less than 20% seen only once; the top ten take about 30%. Source material: blood. These receptors were collected from a woman aged 18-29 years with Graves' hyperthyroidism that later progressed to Graves' ophthalmopathy.

In regard to this clonotype: This may stem from a read error, because a much larger clone lies one nucleotide away. The chain is built from TRBV29-1 and TRBJ1-1, with D perhaps matching TRBD1 (5 bases). The germline V gene encodes CDR1 SQVTM and CDR2 ANQGSEA. This CDR3 contains 13 residues. The CDR3 is CSVGREGNIEAFF. The CDR3 DNA reads TGCAGCGTTGGTCGGGAGGGGAACATTGAAGCTTTCTTT.

This clonotype occurred many times. The rearrangement links TRBV6-1 to TRBJ2-5; 13 bases agree with TRBD2. Germline loops: CDR1 MNHNS, CDR2 SASEGT. V shed 7 bases and J 4 bases; nucleotides not matched to a gene: 6. This CDR3 is 15 amino acids long. CDR3 loop: CASTSGTSGTETQYF. DNA of the CDR3: TGTGCCAGCACCTCAGGGACTAGCGGGACAGAGACCCAGTACTTC.

This clonotype was detected ten times or more. V gene TRBV2 combines with J gene TRBJ1-2, with D unclear. The V gene's germline CDR1 is SNHLY and CDR2 FYNNEI. The CDR3 contains 14 residues. Trimming removed 0 bases at V and 0 bases at J, with 5 bases between. CDR3 DNA sequence: TGTGCCAGCAGTGAAGCGGGATCTAACTATGGCTACACCTTC. The encoded protein is CASSEAGSNYGYTF.

This clonotype was detected many times. The genes are TRBV20-1 and TRBJ2-1; 10 nucleotides match TRBD2. V lost 2 bases and J lost 4; bases outside the gene matches: 5. The CDR3 spans 15 residues. Germline loops: CDR1 DFQATT, CDR2 SNEGSKA (reference sequence). CDR3 loop: CSARRLAGAYNEQFF. CDR3 sequence (DNA): TGCAGTGCTAGACGGCTAGCGGGAGCTTACAATGAGCAGTTCTTC.

This clonotype has only a few counts. The chain joins TRBV6-1 to TRBJ2-2; TRBD2 matches at 9 bases. This CDR3 region has 16 residues. Germline V gives CDR1 MNHNS, CDR2 SASEGT. With V trimmed by 6 bases and J by 7 bases, 12 bases remained unmatched. The CDR3 sequence: CASRDLLAGDVGELFF. In DNA, the CDR3 is TGTGCCAGCAGGGACCTTTTAGCGGGAGATGTCGGGGAGCTGTTTTTT.

This clonotype was recorded many times. The chain has TRBV20-1 and TRBJ2-5; a weak D match, TRBD1 (5 bases). This CDR3 contains 12 residues. In germline, CDR1 is DFQATT, CDR2 SNEGSKA (reference sequence). V lost 6 bases and J lost 5, with 13 bases in between. The CDR3 DNA reads as TGCAGTGCCCAGGGTTTGGAGGAGACCCAGTACTTC. Its translation is CSAQGLEETQYF.

This chain uses TRBV10-3 with TRBJ1-2, with TRBD1 matching 8 bases. The CDR3 runs to 15 residues. V was pared by 6 bases and J by 5 bases, with 11 bases of the junction left unmatched. Per the germline V gene, CDR1 is ENHRY and CDR2 is SYGVKD. CDR3 nucleotide sequence: TGTGCCATCAGCCCGGGACAGGCACCTCGTTATGGCTACACCTTC. Protein product: CAISPGQAPRYGYTF.

DNA for the CDR3: TGTGCCAGCAGTTTAAACGCCGGGACCTACGAGCAGTACTTC. Encoded protein: CASSLNAGTYEQYF. This rearrangement joins TRBV27 to TRBJ2-7, with TRBD2 as a possible D gene (5 bases). V lost 2 bases to trimming and J lost 2 bases, with 10 bases between them. CDR1 is MNHEY and CDR2 is SMNVEV in the germline V gene (reference sequence). CDR3 length: 14 residues.

This clonotype was seen many times. The chain uses TRBV20-1 and TRBJ1-1; 7 nucleotides match TRBD1. Germline CDR1 DFQATT, CDR2 SNEGSKA (reference sequence). This CDR3 region has 16 residues. The ends lost 4 bases at V and 0 bases at J; junction bases unmatched: 11. CDR3 amino acids: CSAMEAGGPMNTEAFF. Written as DNA, the CDR3 is TGCAGTGCTATGGAGGCAGGGGGTCCAATGAACACTGAAGCTTTCTTT.

In its sample, this clonotype was seen many times. The CDR3 spells CASSFGSGTSINEQFF. CDR3 in DNA: TGCGCCAGCAGCTTCGGATCCGGGACTAGCATCAATGAGCAGTTCTTC. This sequence joins TRBV5-1 and TRBJ2-1; 9 bases match TRBD2. The CDR3 consists of 16 residues. V was pared by 2 bases and J by 6 bases, with 9 bases of the junction left unmatched. Germline lookup yields CDR1 SGHRS and CDR2 YFSETQ.

This clonotype turned up a few times. The V and J genes are TRBV9 and TRBJ2-5; perhaps TRBD2 as D (5 bases). The CDR3 is 14 residues long. Germline CDR1 and CDR2: SGDLS and YYNGEE. V shed 0 bases and J shed 4 bases, with 10 bases lying between them. CDR3 sequence: CASSVAGKGETQYF. CDR3 nucleotides: TGTGCCAGCAGCGTAGCGGGAAAAGGAGAGACCCAGTACTTC.

This clonotype was seen many times. The chain is built from TRBV20-1 and TRBJ2-1; D call uncertain. Trimming took off 2 bases at V and 7 bases at J, with 0 bases between the two ends. CDR1 and CDR2 (germline): DFQATT, SNEGSKA (reference sequence). The CDR3 runs to 9 residues. The CDR3 DNA sequence: TGCAGTGCTAGAAATGAGCAGTTCTTC. Protein: CSARNEQFF.

This chain links TRBV6-1 with TRBJ2-2, with a possible D match to TRBD2 (5 bases). Per germline, CDR1 MNHNS and CDR2 SASEGT. The CDR3 contains 16 residues. Trimming took 2 bases from V and 5 from J, leaving 15 bases between them. The CDR3 DNA reads as TGTGCCAGCAGTGAATGGTGGGAGATGGGAACCGGGGAGCTGTTTTTT. Translation: CASSEWWEMGTGELFF.

The chain uses TRBV20-1 and TRBJ1-4; D remains unclear. The CDR3 runs 13 residues. CDR1 is DFQATT and CDR2 is SNEGSKA in the germline V gene (reference sequence). With 2 bases removed from V and 9 bases from J, the gap between germline ends came to 13 bases. In DNA form, the CDR3 reads TGCAGTGCTAGACGGCTACTCAAGCAAAAACTGTTTTTT. Translating it yields CSARRLLKQKLFF.

This rearrangement joins TRBV7-8 to TRBJ1-4; D uncertain. V was cut by 2 bases and J by 4 bases, with 8 bases left in between. CDR1 is SGHVS, CDR2 FQNEAQ, per germline. The CDR3 loop spans 14 amino acids. The CDR3 sequence: CASSLLANNEKLFF. The CDR3 nucleotides read TGTGCCAGCAGCTTACTTGCTAATAATGAAAAACTGTTTTTT.

In the case of this clonotype: Being one base from a much bigger clone, this may be a read error. CDR3 residues: CASSLLRAGTGVDEQYF. CDR3 nucleotides: TGTGCCAGCAGTTTATTGCGGGCAGGGACAGGGGTGGACGAGCAGTACTTC. The rearrangement links TRBV28 to TRBJ2-7, with 10 bases lining up with TRBD1. Germline values: CDR1 MDHEN, CDR2 SYDVKM. V dropped 1 base and J dropped 5; count of bases not matched to a gene: 11. The CDR3 spans 17 residues.